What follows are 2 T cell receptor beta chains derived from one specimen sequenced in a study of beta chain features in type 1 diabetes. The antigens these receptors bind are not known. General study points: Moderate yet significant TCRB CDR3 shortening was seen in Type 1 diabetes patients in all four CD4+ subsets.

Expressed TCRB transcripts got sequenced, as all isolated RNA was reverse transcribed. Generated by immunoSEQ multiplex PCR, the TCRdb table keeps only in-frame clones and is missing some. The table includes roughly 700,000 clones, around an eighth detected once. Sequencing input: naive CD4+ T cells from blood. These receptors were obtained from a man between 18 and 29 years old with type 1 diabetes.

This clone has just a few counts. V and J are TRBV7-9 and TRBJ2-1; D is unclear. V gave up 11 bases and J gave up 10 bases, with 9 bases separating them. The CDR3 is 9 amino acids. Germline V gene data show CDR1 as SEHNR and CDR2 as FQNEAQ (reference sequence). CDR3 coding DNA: TGTGCCTCGGACCCAGAGCAGTTCTTC. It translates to CASDPEQFF.

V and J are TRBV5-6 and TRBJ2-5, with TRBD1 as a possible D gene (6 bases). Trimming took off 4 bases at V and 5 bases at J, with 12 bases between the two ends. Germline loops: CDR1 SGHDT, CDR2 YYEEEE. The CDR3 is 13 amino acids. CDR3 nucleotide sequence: TGTGCCAGCAGCCAAAGACAGGCGGAGACCCAGTACTTC. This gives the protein CASSQRQAETQYF.